This T cell receptor beta chain was retrieved from a study of T cell responses to AZD1222 COVID-19 vaccine (dated by TCRdb to about 2021). About the full investigation: TCR sequencing was performed for 230 to 250 trial participants, of whom 200 to 210 were given two doses of AZD1222 and around 25 were given two doses of MenACWY control vaccine. Enrollment into the trials was organized by age into subgroups of 18-55, 56-69 and 70-plus years, and those subgroups contained roughly 160, 29 and 62 TCR-sequenced participants, respectively.

Cut back by 4 bases and 5 bases, the V and J ends lie 17 bases apart. There are 14 amino acids in the CDR3, from cysteine to phenylalanine inclusive. Only the CDR3 DNA stays, 42 bases, in frame from base 1. The germline V gene sets CDR1 to SQVTM and CDR2 to ANQGSEA. In its sample, this clone was seen once. What antigen it recognizes has not been identified. Qualities for individual bases were not recorded, and no much larger clone is one base off. Paper-wide results and their limitations: Because no day 14 peak-response samples were available, the repertoires could be characterized only after the peak T cell response. Nearly half of unique spike-specific TCRs reportedly recognized epitopes outside regions mutated in the B.1.351 and B.1.1.7 variants. The vaccine-associated CD4 TCRs covered the entire spike protein, and the dominant responses fell in regions 160-218 and 743-854. In the small 56-69-year group, the increase in depth fell short of significance, most likely because of low power. After two AZD1222 doses, spike-specific TCR breadth and depth were significantly higher than at day 0 and than in MenACWY recipients. Participants were mostly white British, with more females than males. The authors suggested clonal diversity may have been underestimated. Conclusions about previously exposed vaccinees are limited because only six or seven AZD1222 recipients were SARS-CoV-2 seropositive at baseline.

The meaning of the sample's time point label: about 28 days (+/-7) after the second vaccine dose. AZD1222 recipients whose second dose came at about 4 weeks and those whose second dose came at about 12 weeks were combined into one group, since spike-specific TCR depth and breadth did not differ between the two schedules. Vaccinee samples came from UK trials COV001 and COV002, including a single-blind randomized controlled phase 2/3 trial of AZD1222 (ChAdOx1 nCoV-19) in healthy adults. Trial participant PBMC samples were collected at day 0 and day 28 after the second dose for TCRbeta chain sequencing. The CDR3 regions of human TCRbeta chains were analyzed by immunosequencing. As for the original processing: Repertoire TCRs were checked for matches against a reference library of SARS-CoV-2-specific TCRs that had been generated using the MIRA antigen-specificity platform. Breadth was defined as the fraction of unique TCRs that were SARS-CoV-2-associated, and depth was defined as the fraction of total T cells that were SARS-CoV-2-associated. Using the MIRA data, each spike-specific TCR was mapped to the spike region that the TCR reacts to and placed in a CD4 or CD8 class. Log10-transformed breadth and depth values were compared by one-way ANOVA with Sidak's multiple comparisons tests. TCRdb retrieved this table from immuneACCESS and kept in-frame rearrangements only. Not all clones are present; in checked studies, unresolved V genes account for under half, and no reason is known for the remainder. V and J calls and clone size are given by that table; D and trimming were obtained from the DNA. For this sample the table gives around 150,000 clones, of which about 90% were detected only once. The top ten clonotypes cover roughly 4% of the sample.

The clonotype was recovered from an adult who received the AZD1222 COVID-19 vaccine. The sequence joins TRBV29-1 to TRBJ1-1; possibly the D gene is TRBD1, per 6 matching bases. The sequenced sample was peripheral blood, obtained 28 days after the second AZD1222 dose. The DNA is as follows: TGCAGCGTTGCCCTGACAGGTGAGGGGACTGAAGCTTTCTTT. Its amino acids are CSVALTGEGTEAFF. When the CDR3 is completed using the reference TRBV29-1 and TRBJ1-1 genes on either side, the full variable domain is SAVISQKPSRDICQRGTSLTIQCQVDSQVTMMFWYRQQPGQSLTLIATANQGSEATYESGFVIDKFPISRPNLTFSTLTVSNMSPEDSSIYLCSVALTGEGTEAFFGQGTRLTVV.